These 10 T cell receptor beta chains share one sample of origin, sequenced in a study of shared clonotypes between healthy human individuals. Generated by immunoSEQ multiplex PCR, the TCRdb table keeps only in-frame clones and is missing some. Among 400,000 or so clones listed, roughly 96% were seen once. Sequencing input: memory CD8+ T cells sorted from blood. As for subset: CD45RO+ cells pooled with CCR7-negative TemRA cells. These TCRs come from a man younger than 40 in good health.

This chain links TRBV9 with TRBJ1-3; D is ambiguous. V gave up 1 base and J gave up 1 base, with 0 bases separating them. This CDR3 is built from 12 residues. CDR1 is SGDLS and CDR2 is YYNGEE in the germline V gene. The CDR3 protein is CASSVSGNTIYF. The DNA of the CDR3 is TGTGCCAGCAGCGTATCTGGAAACACCATATATTTT.

The J gene is TRBJ1-2, the V gene TRBV11-2, with no clear D. The V gene's germline CDR1 is SGHAT and CDR2 FQNNGV. V lost 4 bases to trimming and J lost 6 bases, with 0 bases between them. The CDR3 is made up of 9 amino acids. The CDR3 nucleotides read TGTGCCAGCAGCTATGGCTACACCTTC. This encodes CASSYGYTF.

This chain connects TRBV30 to TRBJ2-1; 9 nucleotides align to TRBD2. The CDR3 contains 12 residues. Trimming cost V 7 bases and J 9 bases; bases outside gene matches: 7. Per germline, CDR1 GTSNPN and CDR2 SVGIG (reference sequence). The CDR3, as DNA: TGTGCCTCGACTAGCGGACAAGGTGAGCAGTTCTTC. Translation gives CASTSGQGEQFF.

J is TRBJ2-1 and V is TRBV7-2; D is unresolved. This CDR3 region has 12 residues. The V gene lost 7 bases and the J gene lost 7 bases, with 11 bases spanning the gap. Germline lookup yields CDR1 SGHTA and CDR2 FQGNSA. CDR3 region: CASTKPPNEQFF. CDR3 nucleotide sequence: TGTGCCAGCACCAAACCCCCTAATGAGCAGTTCTTC.

The chain employs TRBV5-5 and TRBJ1-4, with unresolved D. The CDR3 consists of 15 residues. V lost 2 bases, J lost 7 bases, and 15 bases lay in between. Germline CDR1 and CDR2: SGHKS and YYEKEE (reference sequence). For the CDR3, the DNA is TGTGCCAGCAGCTTACCGGGTTCCCTGGGTGAAAAACTGTTTTTT. This sequence encodes CASSLPGSLGEKLFF.

This chain uses TRBV18 with TRBJ2-1; maybe TRBD1 (6 bases). Germline V gene lookup returns CDR1 KGHSH and CDR2 LQKENI. The CDR3 contains 16 residues. V was pared by 0 bases and J by 4 bases, with 13 bases between. The CDR3 nucleotides are TGTGCCAGCTCACCACCCGGGACATTCTTTTACAATGAGCAGTTCTTC. Residues: CASSPPGTFFYNEQFF.

The chain carries TRBV11-2 and TRBJ1-3, with TRBD1 as a possible D gene (5 bases). The CDR3 contains 14 residues. The germline V gene has CDR1 SGHAT and CDR2 FQNNGV. Trimming shortened V by 5 bases and J by 6 bases, and 14 bases separated the two germline ends. CDR3 amino acids: CASSLSGTLNTIYF. The CDR3 coding sequence is TGTGCCAGCAGCCTATCCGGGACCCTAAACACCATATATTTT.

The chain combines TRBV2 with TRBJ1-4; no reliable D call. Germline assignment: CDR1 SNHLY and CDR2 FYNNEI. This CDR3 spans 14 amino acids. Deletions cut 3 bases from V and 4 bases from J, with 9 bases between. The CDR3 coding sequence is TGTGCCAGCAGTGAGGCGGACTATAATGAAAAACTGTTTTTT. Translating gives CASSEADYNEKLFF.

This sequence joins TRBV6-1 and TRBJ1-2, with no clear D. The germline gives CDR1 MNHNS, CDR2 SASEGT. There are 13 residues in the CDR3. Trimming cost V 6 bases and J 2 bases, with 10 bases left between them. The CDR3 protein is CASRLDGNYGYTF. CDR3 DNA: TGTGCCAGCAGGTTGGACGGGAACTATGGCTACACCTTC.

The V and J genes are TRBV5-1 and TRBJ1-5; 8 nucleotides agree with TRBD1. J was trimmed by 2 bases and V by 2 bases; bases with no gene match: 0. CDR1 and CDR2 from the germline V gene are SGHRS and YFSETQ. This CDR3 has 14 residues. The CDR3 DNA is TGCGCCAGCAGCTTACAGGGGGGCAATCAGCCCCAGCATTTT. It yields the protein CASSLQGGNQPQHF.